The 25 T cell receptor beta chains below all came from one sample that was sequenced in a study of T cell repertoires in cytomegalovirus infection. Each CDR3 protein is one row after TCRdb ran MiXCR on the reads. The sample has 830,000 or so distinct CDR3 sequences; approximately 30% are singletons. These receptors have no identified antigens. Sequencing used cultured CD8+ T cells from PBMCs, obtained from culture after CMV antigen stimulation. These receptors originate from a human donor in good health (CMV status not recorded). Some clones in this sample may be carry-over from other donors' samples.

This chain links TRBV6-5 with TRBJ1-3; D ambiguous. This CDR3 has 21 residues. Germline V lookup: CDR1 MNHEY, CDR2 SVGAGI. Trimming removed 6 bases from V and 4 bases from J, with 34 bases in between. This CDR3 is CASRPYSNPLLIKVAGNTIYF. CDR3 in DNA: TGTGCCAGCAGGCCCTACTCGAATCCGCTGCTTATAAAAGTAGCCGGAAACACCATATATTTT.

The chain carries TRBV6-2 or TRBV6-3 and TRBJ2-1, with 11 bases matching TRBD1. Germline loops: CDR1 MNHEY, CDR2 SVGEGT. J gave up 8 bases and V 4 bases, and 4 bases lay outside the gene matches. The CDR3 length is 14 residues. Here the CDR3 DNA reads TGTGCCAGCAGTTCCGGGACAGGGGGGGATGAGCAGTTCTTC. Protein product: CASSSGTGGDEQFF.

This clonotype came up a few times. The CDR3 coding sequence is TGTGCCAGTAGTCCAGAACAGGGTTACTACAATGAGCAGTTCTTC. Protein sequence: CASSPEQGYYNEQFF. V and J are TRBV19 and TRBJ2-1, with a weak D call TRBD1 (6 bases). The V gene lost 5 bases and the J gene lost 3 bases, with 14 bases spanning the gap. Germline-derived CDR1 and CDR2 are LNHDA and SQIVND (reference sequence). The CDR3 loop spans 15 amino acids.

The sample holds a few counts of this clonotype. The chain carries TRBV20-1 and TRBJ2-7; D unresolved. V shed 6 bases and J shed 7 bases, with 19 bases lying between them. Germline V gene sequence: CDR1 DFQATT, CDR2 SNEGSKA (reference sequence). The CDR3 contains 13 residues. The CDR3 region is CSAALGPIQEQYV. The CDR3 DNA reads TGCAGTGCCGCACTCGGACCAATTCAGGAGCAGTACGTC.

The chain couples TRBV11-1 to TRBJ2-7; 11 bases are shared with TRBD2. Germline lookup yields CDR1 SGHAT and CDR2 FQDESV (reference sequence). J lost 3 bases, V lost 6 bases, and 4 bases had no gene match. This CDR3 has 14 amino acids. The CDR3 region is CASRGGTSGYEQYF. The DNA of the CDR3 is TGTGCCAGCAGAGGGGGGACTAGCGGCTACGAGCAGTACTTC.

The chain recombines TRBV7-9 with TRBJ1-1, with D unresolved. The ends were cut back, 5 bases at V and 10 bases at J, with 20 bases in the middle. The CDR3 runs to 14 residues. The germline V gene has CDR1 SEHNR and CDR2 FQNEAQ (reference sequence). Here the CDR3 DNA reads TGTGCCAGCAGCCCACCAGCCCGGCCCTGGTTAGCTTTCTTT. Protein sequence: CASSPPARPWLAFF. Supplemented by reference TRBV7-9 and TRBJ1-1, the full variable domain reads DTGVSQNPRHKITKRGQNVTFRCDPISEHNRLYWYRQTLGQGPEFLTYFQNEAQLEKSRLLSDRFSAERPKGSFSTLEIQRTEQGDSAMYLCASSPPARPWLAFFGQGTRLTVV.

V is TRBV6-1 and J is TRBJ1-4; TRBD1 agrees at 7 bases. Losses at the gene ends were 3 bases for V and 2 bases for J; bases not matched to a gene: 3. The CDR3 has 15 amino acids. In germline, CDR1 is MNHNS, CDR2 SASEGT. The DNA of the CDR3 is TGTGCCAGCAGTGACAGGGGGGCCACTAATGAAAAACTGTTTTTT. This translates into CASSDRGATNEKLFF.

The chain employs TRBV7-6 and TRBJ1-4, with a possible D match to TRBD1 (6 bases). This CDR3 region has 16 residues. Germline assignment: CDR1 SGHVS and CDR2 FNYEAQ. V lost 0 bases, J lost 4 bases, and 12 bases lay in between. Here the CDR3 reads CASSLAGGLYNEKLFF. CDR3 coding DNA: TGTGCCAGCAGCTTAGCGGGGGGCCTTTATAATGAAAAACTGTTTTTT.

The J gene is TRBJ2-1, the V gene TRBV7-6; D gene unclear. The germline V and J ends were trimmed by 2 bases and 2 bases, with 10 bases remaining between them. The CDR3 spans 15 residues. Germline CDR1 is SGHVS and CDR2 is FNYEAQ. In DNA, the CDR3 is TGTGCCAGCAGCTTATCAGGTCCACCCTACAATGAGCAGTTCTTC. This encodes CASSLSGPPYNEQFF.

The rearrangement joins TRBV7-9 to TRBJ1-1; D gene unclear. The CDR3 covers 13 residues. Germline-derived CDR1 and CDR2 are SEHNR and FQNEAQ (reference sequence). Trimming stripped 3 bases from V and 4 bases from J, with 9 bases between. CDR3 residues: CASSLDFITEAFF. In DNA form, the CDR3 reads TGTGCCAGCAGCTTGGACTTTATCACTGAAGCTTTCTTT. The whole variable domain, remainder taken from reference TRBV7-9 and TRBJ1-1, is DTGVSQNPRHKITKRGQNVTFRCDPISEHNRLYWYRQTLGQGPEFLTYFQNEAQLEKSRLLSDRFSAERPKGSFSTLEIQRTEQGDSAMYLCASSLDFITEAFFGQGTRLTVV.

The rearrangement uses TRBV19 and TRBJ2-1; 9 bases align to TRBD2. The germline V gene has CDR1 LNHDA and CDR2 SQIVND (reference sequence). CDR3 length equals 18 residues. The J segment lost 2 bases and the V segment lost 5 bases, leaving 13 bases of the junction unmatched. The CDR3 reads CASSLRLAEIPAYNEQFF. The DNA for the CDR3 is TGTGCCAGTAGTCTCCGACTAGCGGAGATACCCGCCTACAATGAGCAGTTCTTC. Variable domain in full (rest from reference TRBV19 and TRBJ2-1): DGGITQSPKYLFRKEGQNVTLSCEQNLNHDAMYWYRQDPGQGLRLIYYSQIVNDFQKGDIAEGYSVSREKKESFPLTVTSAQKNPTAFYLCASSLRLAEIPAYNEQFFGPGTRLTVL.

This clonotype was observed many times. The CDR3 DNA is TGTGCCAGCAGCTTCCCTCCCTCAGAGACCCAGTACTTC. This sequence encodes CASSFPPSETQYF. J is TRBJ2-5 and V is TRBV7-8; D remains unclear. Trimming pared 3 bases from V and 4 bases from J, leaving 9 bases between. Germline loops: CDR1 SGHVS, CDR2 FQNEAQ. The CDR3 consists of 13 residues.

This clonotype was found a few times. The chain carries TRBV7-6 and TRBJ2-3; D may correspond to TRBD1 or TRBD2 (8 bases each). Germline CDR1 SGHVS, CDR2 FNYEAQ. Trimming took off 5 bases at V and 0 bases at J, with 15 bases between the two ends. This CDR3 spans 16 amino acids. CDR3 bases: TGTGCCAGCAGCCCAGGGGGCGGGGGGAGCACAGATACGCAGTATTTT. Protein: CASSPGGGGSTDTQYF.

The CDR3 reads CSATSGQPYEQYV. CDR3 coding DNA: TGCAGTGCTACTTCGGGACAGCCCTACGAGCAGTACGTC. V usage is TRBV20-1 and J usage is TRBJ2-7; 7 nucleotides match TRBD1. Germline V lookup: CDR1 DFQATT, CDR2 SNEGSKA (reference sequence). The CDR3 contains 13 residues. The V and J ends lost 4 bases and 2 bases, in that order; junction bases with no gene match: 5.

This clonotype was counted many times. The chain couples TRBV4-1 to TRBJ2-3; possibly TRBD2 for D (5 bases). V was trimmed by 1 base and J by 2 bases, leaving 16 bases between them. Germline values: CDR1 MGHRA, CDR2 YSYEKL. There are 17 residues in the CDR3. CDR3 nucleotides: TGCGCCAGCAGCCAAGTCGCGGTACTAGAATTCACAGATACGCAGTATTTT. Translated, it gives CASSQVAVLEFTDTQYF.

The rearrangement uses TRBV2 and TRBJ2-2; 13 positions match TRBD2. The CDR3 is made up of 17 amino acids. Germline CDR1 reads SNHLY; CDR2 reads FYNNEI. Trimming took 2 bases from V and 2 from J; bases not matched to a gene: 2. The CDR3 nucleotides are TGTGCCAGCAGTGAAACTAGCGGGGGGGCCAACACCGGGGAGCTGTTTTTT. It is translated as CASSETSGGANTGELFF. Full variable domain (remainder filled in from reference TRBV2 and TRBJ2-2): EPEVTQTPSHQVTQMGQEVILRCVPISNHLYFYWYRQILGQKVEFLVSFYNNEISEKSEIFDDQFSVERPDGSNFTLKIRSTKLEDSAMYFCASSETSGGANTGELFFGEGSRLTVL.

The rearrangement uses TRBV6-6 and TRBJ1-1, with D unresolved. The germline V gene encodes CDR1 MNHNY and CDR2 SVGAGI (reference sequence). CDR3 size: 13 residues. The germline V and J ends were trimmed by 0 bases and 5 bases, with 7 bases remaining between them. CDR3 DNA sequence: TGTGCCAGCAGTTACTCCTGGGAAACTGAAGCTTTCTTT. It codes for CASSYSWETEAFF.

This clonotype was seen a few times. The V and J genes are TRBV6-5 and TRBJ2-1; tentative D call: TRBD2 (6 bases). The CDR3 is 15 residues long. Germline assignment: CDR1 MNHEY and CDR2 SVGAGI. V was shortened by 2 bases and J by 1 base, with 9 bases between the two germline ends. The CDR3 DNA reads as TGTGCCAGCAGTTACCCCGGGAGATCCTACAATGAGCAGTTCTTC. Amino acid sequence: CASSYPGRSYNEQFF.

The gene calls are TRBV6-5 and TRBJ2-4; D not certain. This CDR3 comprises 14 residues. V was pared by 0 bases and J by 8 bases, with 11 bases between. Germline V lookup: CDR1 MNHEY, CDR2 SVGAGI. Here the CDR3 DNA reads TGTGCCAGCAGTTACTCGTCGGGTGGGGACATTCAGTACTTC. This translates into CASSYSSGGDIQYF.

The J gene is TRBJ2-1, the V gene TRBV5-4; 11 nucleotides agree with TRBD2. The CDR3 is made up of 17 amino acids. Germline V gene sequence: CDR1 SGHNT, CDR2 YYREEE (reference sequence). Losses at the gene ends were 4 bases for V and 4 bases for J; bases not matched to a gene: 10. Written as DNA, the CDR3 is TGTGCCAGCAGCCCTCACGAGACTAGCGGGGTTTACAATGAGCAGTTCTTC. It encodes CASSPHETSGVYNEQFF.

In this sample, this clonotype turned up many times. The chain uses TRBV7-2 and TRBJ1-4; D not certain. The CDR3 extends over 14 amino acids. Germline CDR1 SGHTA, CDR2 FQGNSA. V was shortened by 2 bases and J by 3 bases, with 7 bases between the two germline ends. The CDR3 is CASSLNNPNEKLFF. The CDR3 nucleotides are TGTGCCAGCAGCTTAAACAATCCTAATGAAAAACTGTTTTTT. Using reference TRBV7-2 and TRBJ1-4 for the parts outside the CDR3, the full variable domain is GAGVSQSPSNKVTEKGKDVELRCDPISGHTALYWYRQSLGQGLEFLIYFQGNSAPDKSGLPSDRFSAERTGGSVSTLTIQRTQQEDSAVYLCASSLNNPNEKLFFGSGTQLSVL.

This clonotype was seen a few times. The rearrangement uses TRBV7-8 and TRBJ2-3; 7 positions match TRBD1. This CDR3 is built from 17 residues. Germline trimming cut 1 base from V and 3 bases from J; bases unmatched to any gene: 10. Germline V gene lookup returns CDR1 SGHVS and CDR2 FQNEAQ. CDR3 nucleotide sequence: TGTGCCAGCAGCTTAGGGTTCAGGGGGTTGGGGACAGATACGCAGTATTTT. It codes for CASSLGFRGLGTDTQYF.

The rearrangement uses TRBV4-1 and TRBJ1-1, with unresolved D. The CDR3 spans 16 residues. CDR1 and CDR2 (germline): MGHRA, YSYEKL. Trimming stripped 0 bases from V and 0 bases from J, with 11 bases between. CDR3 protein: CASSQDRGSMNTEAFF. CDR3 coding DNA: TGCGCCAGCAGCCAAGATCGTGGCAGCATGAACACTGAAGCTTTCTTT.

This clonotype appeared a few times. This chain uses TRBV7-6 with TRBJ2-1, with 10 bases matching TRBD1. The V gene's germline CDR1 is SGHVS and CDR2 FNYEAQ. Trimming at V came to 3 bases and at J to 4 bases, leaving 6 bases not matched to a gene. The CDR3 extends over 16 amino acids. In DNA form, the CDR3 reads TGTGCCAGCAGCTTGCGGACAGGGGGGACTTACAATGAGCAGTTCTTC. The encoded protein is CASSLRTGGTYNEQFF.

This clonotype was found a few times. This chain joins TRBV6-1 and TRBJ1-5, with D uncertain. The germline V and J ends were trimmed by 1 base and 14 bases, with 12 bases remaining between them. From germline, CDR1 is MNHNS and CDR2 SASEGT. CDR3 length: 12 residues. CDR3 region: CASSEVGGAEHF. The CDR3 DNA sequence: TGTGCCAGCAGTGAAGTTGGCGGAGCAGAGCATTTT.